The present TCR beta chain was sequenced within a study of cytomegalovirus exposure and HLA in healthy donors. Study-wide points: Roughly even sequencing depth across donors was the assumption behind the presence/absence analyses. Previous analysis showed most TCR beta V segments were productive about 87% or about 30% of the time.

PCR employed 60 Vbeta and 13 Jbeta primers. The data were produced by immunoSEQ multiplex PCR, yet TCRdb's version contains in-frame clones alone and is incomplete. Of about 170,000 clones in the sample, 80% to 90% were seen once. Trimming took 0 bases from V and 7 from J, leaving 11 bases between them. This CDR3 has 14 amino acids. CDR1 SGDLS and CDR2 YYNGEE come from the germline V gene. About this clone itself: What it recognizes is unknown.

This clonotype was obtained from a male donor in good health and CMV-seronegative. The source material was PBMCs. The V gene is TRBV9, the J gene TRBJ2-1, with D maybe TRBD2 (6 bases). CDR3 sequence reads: CASSVGGTGNEQFF. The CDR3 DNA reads TGTGCCAGCAGCGTAGGGGGGACTGGGAATGAGCAGTTCTTC.